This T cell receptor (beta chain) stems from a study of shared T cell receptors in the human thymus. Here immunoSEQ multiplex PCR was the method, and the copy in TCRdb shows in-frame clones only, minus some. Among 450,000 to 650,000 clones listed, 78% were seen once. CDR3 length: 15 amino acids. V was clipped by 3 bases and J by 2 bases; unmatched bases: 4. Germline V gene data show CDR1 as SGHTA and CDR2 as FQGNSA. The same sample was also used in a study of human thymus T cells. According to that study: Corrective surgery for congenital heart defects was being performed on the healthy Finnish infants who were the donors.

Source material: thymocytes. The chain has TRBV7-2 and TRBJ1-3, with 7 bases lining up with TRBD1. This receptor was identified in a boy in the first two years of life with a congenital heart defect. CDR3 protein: CASSFVQGTGNTIYF. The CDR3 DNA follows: TGTGCCAGCAGCTTCGTACAGGGGACTGGAAACACCATATATTTT.